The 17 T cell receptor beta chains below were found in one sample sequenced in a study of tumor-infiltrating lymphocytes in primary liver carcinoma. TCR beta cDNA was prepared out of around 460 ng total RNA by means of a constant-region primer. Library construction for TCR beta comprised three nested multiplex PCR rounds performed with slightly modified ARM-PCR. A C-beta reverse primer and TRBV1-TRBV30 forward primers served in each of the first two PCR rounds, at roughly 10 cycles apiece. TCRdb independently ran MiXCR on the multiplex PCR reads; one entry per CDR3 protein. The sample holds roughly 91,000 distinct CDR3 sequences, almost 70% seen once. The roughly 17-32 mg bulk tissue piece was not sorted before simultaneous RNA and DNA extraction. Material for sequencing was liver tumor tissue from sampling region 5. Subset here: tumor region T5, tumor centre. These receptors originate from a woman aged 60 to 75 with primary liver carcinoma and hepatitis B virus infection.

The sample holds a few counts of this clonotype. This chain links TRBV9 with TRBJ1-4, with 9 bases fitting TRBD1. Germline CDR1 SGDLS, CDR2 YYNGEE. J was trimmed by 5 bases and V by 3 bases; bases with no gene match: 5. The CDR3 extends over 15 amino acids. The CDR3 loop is CASSADRGNNEKLFF. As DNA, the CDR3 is TGTGCCAGCAGCGCCGACAGGGGGAACAATGAAAAACTGTTTTTT.

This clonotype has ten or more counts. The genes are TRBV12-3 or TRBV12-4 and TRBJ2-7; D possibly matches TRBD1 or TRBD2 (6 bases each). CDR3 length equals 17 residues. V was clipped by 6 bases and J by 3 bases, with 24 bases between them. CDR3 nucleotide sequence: TGTGCCAGCAGCTCCACAGGGACTGCCCGTGAAATCTACGAGCAGTACTTC. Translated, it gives CASSSTGTAREIYEQYF.

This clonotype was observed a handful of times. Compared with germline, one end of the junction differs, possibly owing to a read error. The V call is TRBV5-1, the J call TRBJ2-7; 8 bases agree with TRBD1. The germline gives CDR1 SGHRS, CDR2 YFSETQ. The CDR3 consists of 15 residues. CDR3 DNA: TGCACCAGCAGCTTTGCAGGGGGCTTGGATCACGAGCAGTACTTC. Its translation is CTSSFAGGLDHEQYF.

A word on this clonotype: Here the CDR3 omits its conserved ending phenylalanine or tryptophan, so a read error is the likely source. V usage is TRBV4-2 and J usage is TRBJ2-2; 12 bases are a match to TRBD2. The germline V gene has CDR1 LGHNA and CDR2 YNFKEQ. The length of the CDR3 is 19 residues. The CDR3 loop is CASSRTGLAGTANTGELFY. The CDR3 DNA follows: TGTGCCAGCAGCCGTACGGGACTAGCGGGTACCGCGAACACCGGAGAGCTGTTTTAT.

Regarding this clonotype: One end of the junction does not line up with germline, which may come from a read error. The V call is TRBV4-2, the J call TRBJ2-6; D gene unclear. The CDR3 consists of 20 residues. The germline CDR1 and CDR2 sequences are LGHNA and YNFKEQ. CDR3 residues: CASSQDRGRLSFSGTNVLTF. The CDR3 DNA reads TGTGCCAGCAGCCAGGATCGTGGCAGACTGTCTTTCTCTGGGACCAACGTCCTGACTTTC.

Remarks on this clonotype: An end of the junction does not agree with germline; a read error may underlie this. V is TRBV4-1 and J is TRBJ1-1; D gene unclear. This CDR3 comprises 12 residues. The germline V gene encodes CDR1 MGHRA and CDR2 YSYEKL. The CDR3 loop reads CTSSQRNAEAFF. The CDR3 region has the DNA TGCACCAGCAGCCAACGGAACGCTGAAGCTTTCTTT.

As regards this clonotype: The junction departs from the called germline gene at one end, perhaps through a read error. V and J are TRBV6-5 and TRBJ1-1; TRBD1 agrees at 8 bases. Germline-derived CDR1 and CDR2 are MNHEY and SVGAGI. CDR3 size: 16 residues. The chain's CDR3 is CASRSGQGEFRTEALF. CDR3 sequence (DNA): TGTGCCAGCAGGTCAGGACAGGGTGAGTTTAGAACTGAAGCTCTCTTT.

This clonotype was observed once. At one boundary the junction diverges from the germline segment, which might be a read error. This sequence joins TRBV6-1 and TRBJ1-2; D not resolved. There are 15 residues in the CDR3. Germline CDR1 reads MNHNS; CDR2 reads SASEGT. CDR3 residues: CTSSEAPTAIYGYTF. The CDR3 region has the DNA TGTACCAGCAGTGAAGCGCCCACCGCTATCTATGGCTACACCTTC.

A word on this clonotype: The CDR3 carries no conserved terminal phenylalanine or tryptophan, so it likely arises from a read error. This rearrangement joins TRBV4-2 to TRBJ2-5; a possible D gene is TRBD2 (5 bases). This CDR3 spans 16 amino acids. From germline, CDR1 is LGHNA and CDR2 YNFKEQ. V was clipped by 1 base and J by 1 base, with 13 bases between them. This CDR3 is CASSQAWLEVQETQYI. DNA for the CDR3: TGTGCCAGCAGCCAAGCCTGGCTGGAGGTCCAAGAGACCCAGTACATC.

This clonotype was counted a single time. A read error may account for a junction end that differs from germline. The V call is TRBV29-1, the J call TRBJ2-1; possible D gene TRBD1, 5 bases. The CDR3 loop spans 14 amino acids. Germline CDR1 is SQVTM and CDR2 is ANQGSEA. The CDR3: CSVDLEGRGNVQLF. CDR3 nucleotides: TGCAGCGTTGATCTGGAAGGTAGGGGAAATGTGCAGTTATTC.

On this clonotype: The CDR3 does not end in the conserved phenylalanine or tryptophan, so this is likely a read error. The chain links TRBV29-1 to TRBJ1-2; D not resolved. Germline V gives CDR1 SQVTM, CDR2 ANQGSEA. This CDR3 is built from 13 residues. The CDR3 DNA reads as TGCAGCGTTGGTAGGGAAGCTAACTATGACTACACCCTC. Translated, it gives CSVGREANYDYTL.

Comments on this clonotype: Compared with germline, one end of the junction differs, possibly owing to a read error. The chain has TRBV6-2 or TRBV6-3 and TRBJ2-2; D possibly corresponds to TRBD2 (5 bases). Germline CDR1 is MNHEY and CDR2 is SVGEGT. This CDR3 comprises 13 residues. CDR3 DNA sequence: TGTGCCAGCAGTTCTGGGGTGCCCGGGGTGCTGTTTTTT. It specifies CASSSGVPGVLFF.

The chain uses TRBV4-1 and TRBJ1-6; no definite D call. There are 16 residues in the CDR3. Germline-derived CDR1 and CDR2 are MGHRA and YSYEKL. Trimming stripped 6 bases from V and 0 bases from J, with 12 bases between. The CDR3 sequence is CASRPAAHSYNSPLHF. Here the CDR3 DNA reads TGCGCCAGCAGGCCGGCCGCCCACTCCTATAATTCACCCCTCCACTTT.

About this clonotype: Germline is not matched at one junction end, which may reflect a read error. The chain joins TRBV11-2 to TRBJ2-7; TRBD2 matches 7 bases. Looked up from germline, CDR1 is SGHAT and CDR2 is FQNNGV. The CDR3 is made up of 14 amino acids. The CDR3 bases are TGTGCAGGCAGCCACGGGACTACCTCCTACGGGCAGTACTTC. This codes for CAGSHGTTSYGQYF.

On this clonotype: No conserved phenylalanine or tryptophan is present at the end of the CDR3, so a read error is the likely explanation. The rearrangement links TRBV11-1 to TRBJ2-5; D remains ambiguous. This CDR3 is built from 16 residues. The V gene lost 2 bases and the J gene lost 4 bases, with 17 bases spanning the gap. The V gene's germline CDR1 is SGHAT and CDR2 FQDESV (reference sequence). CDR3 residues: CASSLRLDASLETQYV. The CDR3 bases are TGTGCCAGCAGCTTACGATTGGATGCCTCACTAGAGACCCAGTACGTC.

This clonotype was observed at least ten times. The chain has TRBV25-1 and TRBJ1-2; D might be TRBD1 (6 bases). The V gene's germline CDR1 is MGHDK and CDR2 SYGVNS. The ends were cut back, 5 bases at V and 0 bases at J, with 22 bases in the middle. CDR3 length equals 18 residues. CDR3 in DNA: TGTGCCAGCAGTCCGCACGGACAGCGACCCCCAACTAACTATGGCTACACCTTC. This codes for CASSPHGQRPPTNYGYTF.

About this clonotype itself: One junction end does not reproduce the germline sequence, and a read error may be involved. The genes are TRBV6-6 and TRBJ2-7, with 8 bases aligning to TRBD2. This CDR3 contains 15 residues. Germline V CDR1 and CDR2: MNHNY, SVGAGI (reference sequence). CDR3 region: CASSRTSLEFHGQYF. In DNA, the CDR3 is TGTGCCAGCAGTAGGACTAGCTTAGAATTCCACGGGCAGTACTTT.